Shown below are 11 T cell receptor beta chains from a single sample sequenced in a study of T cell responses to AZD1222 COVID-19 vaccine. Clones were sequenced by immunoSEQ multiplex PCR, and TCRdb holds only the in-frame ones, with some missing. The repertoire consists of around 120,000 clones, with more than 85% occurring once and the leading ten covering just under 10%. The sample here was peripheral blood, taken on day 0 of AZD1222 vaccination. Source of these receptors: an adult in good health.

This chain connects TRBV7-2 to TRBJ2-5, with 8 positions matching TRBD1. Germline CDR1 SGHTA, CDR2 FQGNSA. The V gene end was trimmed by 2 bases and the J gene end by 5 bases; junction bases not matched to a gene: 7. This CDR3 contains 15 residues. CDR3 sequence: CASSLRPGGSETQYF. Written as DNA, the CDR3 is TGTGCCAGCAGCTTACGACCAGGGGGCTCGGAGACCCAGTACTTC.

The CDR3 DNA is TGTGCCAGCAGCTTCACGACTAGCGCGGCCGATACGCAGTATTTT. Translated, it gives CASSFTTSAADTQYF. The chain has TRBV7-9 and TRBJ2-3; 8 bases line up with TRBD2. V lost 3 bases, J lost 6 bases, and 8 bases stayed unmatched. Looked up from germline, CDR1 is SEHNR and CDR2 is FQNEAQ (reference sequence). This CDR3 region has 15 residues. The whole variable domain, filled in from reference TRBV7-9 and TRBJ2-3, reads DTGVSQNPRHKITKRGQNVTFRCDPISEHNRLYWYRQTLGQGPEFLTYFQNEAQLEKSRLLSDRFSAERPKGSFSTLEIQRTEQGDSAMYLCASSFTTSAADTQYFGPGTRLTVL.

The genes are TRBV6-5 and TRBJ1-5; 7 bases match TRBD1. Germline V gene lookup returns CDR1 MNHEY and CDR2 SVGAGI. The CDR3 loop spans 14 amino acids. V shed 6 bases, J shed 3 bases, and the junction held 5 bases outside the gene matches. Written as DNA, the CDR3 is TGTGCCAGCAGCCGGGACAGAATCAATCAGCCCCAGCATTTT. Encoded protein: CASSRDRINQPQHF.

This clone was seen a handful of times. The chain uses TRBV7-8 and TRBJ2-1, with a weak D call TRBD2 (6 bases). V lost 5 bases, J lost 0 bases, and 14 bases lay in between. The CDR3 runs 16 residues. Germline V gene sequence: CDR1 SGHVS, CDR2 FQNEAQ. CDR3 loop: CASSPLAVSSYNEQFF. The CDR3 region has the DNA TGTGCCAGCAGCCCATTAGCGGTGAGCTCCTACAATGAGCAGTTCTTC.

V and J are TRBV5-6 and TRBJ2-2; a weak D match, TRBD2 (5 bases). From germline, CDR1 is SGHDT and CDR2 YYEEEE. The CDR3 runs to 13 residues. Trimming took 0 bases from V and 6 from J, leaving 6 bases between them. CDR3 sequence reads: CASSLGSAGELFF. The CDR3 DNA follows: TGTGCCAGCAGCTTGGGTAGCGCCGGGGAGCTGTTTTTT. The full variable domain, rest sourced from reference TRBV5-6 and TRBJ2-2, is DAGVTQSPTHLIKTRGQQVTLRCSPKSGHDTVSWYQQALGQGPQFIFQYYEEEERQRGNFPDRFSGHQFPNYSSELNVNALLLGDSALYLCASSLGSAGELFFGEGSRLTVL.

In this sample, this clone turned up once. V usage is TRBV15 and J usage is TRBJ1-2, with D uncertain. This CDR3 has 15 residues. Germline V gene data show CDR1 as LNHNV and CDR2 as YYDKDF (reference sequence). V was cut by 0 bases and J by 8 bases, with 16 bases left in between. CDR3: CATSRDLKGSYGYTF. Written as DNA, the CDR3 is TGTGCCACCAGCAGAGATTTAAAAGGGTCTTACGGCTACACCTTC. Using reference TRBV15 and TRBJ1-2 for the parts outside the CDR3, the full variable domain is DAMVIQNPRYQVTQFGKPVTLSCSQTLNHNVMYWYQQKSSQAPKLLFHYYDKDFNNEADTPDNFQSRRPNTSFCFLDIRSPGLGDTAMYLCATSRDLKGSYGYTFGSGTRLTVV.

The chain's CDR3 is CAISESGLLGGVNTEAFF. The CDR3 DNA is TGTGCCATCAGTGAGTCGGGTTTACTAGGGGGAGTAAACACTGAAGCTTTCTTT. This chain uses TRBV10-3 with TRBJ1-1, with D maybe TRBD1 (6 bases). This CDR3 is 18 amino acids long. V lost 0 bases and J 2 bases, leaving 19 bases between the germline ends. Germline V gives CDR1 ENHRY, CDR2 SYGVKD.

This chain uses TRBV3-1 (or the pseudogene TRBV3-2) with TRBJ2-1; 9 nucleotides line up with TRBD2. The CDR3 totals 16 residues. CDR1 and CDR2 from the germline V gene are LGHDT and YNNKEL (reference sequence). Trimming removed 4 bases from V and 6 bases from J; junction bases left unmatched: 10. In nucleotides, the CDR3 is TGTGCCAGCAGCCCAAAATTTAGCGGGGGACGCAATGAGCAGTTCTTC. This codes for CASSPKFSGGRNEQFF.

The chain combines TRBV5-6 with TRBJ2-7; tentative D call: TRBD1 (6 bases). Trimming removed 0 bases from V and 3 bases from J, with 13 bases in between. CDR1 SGHDT and CDR2 YYEEEE come from the germline V gene. The CDR3 is 15 residues long. CDR3 region: CASSLGQAIDYEQYF. The CDR3 DNA reads as TGTGCCAGCAGCTTGGGACAGGCCATTGACTACGAGCAGTACTTC. The whole variable domain, remainder taken from reference TRBV5-6 and TRBJ2-7, is DAGVTQSPTHLIKTRGQQVTLRCSPKSGHDTVSWYQQALGQGPQFIFQYYEEEERQRGNFPDRFSGHQFPNYSSELNVNALLLGDSALYLCASSLGQAIDYEQYFGPGTRLTVT.

The chain uses TRBV5-1 and TRBJ2-7, with TRBD1 matching 9 bases. The CDR3 sequence is 15 residues long. V was pared by 4 bases and J by 1 base, with 6 bases of the junction left unmatched. CDR1 and CDR2 from the germline V gene are SGHRS and YFSETQ. CDR3 DNA: TGCGCCAGCAGCCTCCGGGGACAGGGATCCTACGAGCAGTACTTC. Translated: CASSLRGQGSYEQYF.

This clone came up a few times. The chain recombines TRBV10-3 with TRBJ1-2, with a weak D call TRBD1 (5 bases). Germline CDR1 ENHRY, CDR2 SYGVKD. The V and J ends lost 4 bases and 5 bases respectively, with 14 bases between them. The CDR3 sequence is 14 residues long. The CDR3 DNA is TGTGCCATCAGTGGAGCAGGGAACCCATATGGCTACACCTTC. This translates into CAISGAGNPYGYTF.